This T cell receptor (beta chain) originates from a study of T cell responses to AZD1222 COVID-19 vaccine. Findings of the study overall: Donors in the cohort were predominantly white British and more often female, and clonal diversity was possibly underestimated. The repertoires were collected only after the peak T cell response. Close to half of spike-specific TCRs reportedly recognize unmutated variant regions. At 160-218 and 743-854, vaccine-associated CD4 TCRs were dominant, and they spanned spike.

Produced via immunoSEQ multiplex PCR; TCRdb's table is partial and in-frame only. The data contain some 120,000 clones, over 75% of them seen just once; the ten biggest clones take up approximately 6.6%. As for this clone: Its antigen is not known.

This CDR3 has 13 amino acids. Trimming pared 6 bases from V and 6 bases from J, leaving 15 bases between. Germline V gives CDR1 MNHEY, CDR2 SVGEGT. Source: peripheral blood, taken on day 0 of AZD1222 vaccination. This receptor was obtained from an adult in good health. This sequence joins TRBV6-2 or TRBV6-3 and TRBJ2-7, with D unclear. The CDR3 coding sequence is TGTGCCAGCAGCCCCCGGAGAAACTTCGAGCAGTACTTC. Amino acid sequence: CASSPRRNFEQYF.